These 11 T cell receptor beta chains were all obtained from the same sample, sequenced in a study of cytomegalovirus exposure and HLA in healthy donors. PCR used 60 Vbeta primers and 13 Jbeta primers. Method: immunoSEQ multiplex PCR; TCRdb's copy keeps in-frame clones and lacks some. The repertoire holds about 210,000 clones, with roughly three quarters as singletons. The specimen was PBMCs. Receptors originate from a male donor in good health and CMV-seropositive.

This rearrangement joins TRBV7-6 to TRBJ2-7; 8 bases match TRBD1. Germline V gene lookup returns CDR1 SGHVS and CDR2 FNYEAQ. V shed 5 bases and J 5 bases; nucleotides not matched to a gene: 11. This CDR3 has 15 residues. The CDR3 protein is CASSRTDRESDEQYF. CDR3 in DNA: TGTGCCAGCAGCCGAACGGACAGGGAAAGCGACGAGCAGTACTTC.

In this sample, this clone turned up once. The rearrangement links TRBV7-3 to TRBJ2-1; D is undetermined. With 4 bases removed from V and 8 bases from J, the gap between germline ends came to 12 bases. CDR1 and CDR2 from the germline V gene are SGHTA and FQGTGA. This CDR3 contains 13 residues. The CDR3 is CASSSVAADEQFF. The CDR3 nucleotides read TGTGCCAGCAGCTCCGTTGCGGCGGATGAGCAGTTCTTC.

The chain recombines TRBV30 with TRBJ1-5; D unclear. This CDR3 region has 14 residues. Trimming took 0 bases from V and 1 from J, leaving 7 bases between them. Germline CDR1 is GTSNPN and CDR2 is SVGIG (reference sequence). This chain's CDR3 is CAWSVGESNQPQHF. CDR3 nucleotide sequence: TGTGCCTGGAGTGTCGGGGAGAGCAATCAGCCCCAGCATTTT.

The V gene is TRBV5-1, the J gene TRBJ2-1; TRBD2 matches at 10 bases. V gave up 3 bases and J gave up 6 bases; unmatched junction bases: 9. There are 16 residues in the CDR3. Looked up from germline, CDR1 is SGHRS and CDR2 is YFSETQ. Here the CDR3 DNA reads TGCGCCAGCAGCTCCGCCCTAGCGGGAGCTTTCAATGAGCAGTTCTTC. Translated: CASSSALAGAFNEQFF.

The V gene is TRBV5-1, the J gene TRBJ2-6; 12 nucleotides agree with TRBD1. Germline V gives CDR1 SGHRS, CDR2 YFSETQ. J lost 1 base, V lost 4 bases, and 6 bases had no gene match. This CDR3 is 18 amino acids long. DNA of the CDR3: TGCGCCAGCAGCCCGGGGACAGGGGGCACGTCTGGGGCCAACGTCCTGACTTTC. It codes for CASSPGTGGTSGANVLTF.

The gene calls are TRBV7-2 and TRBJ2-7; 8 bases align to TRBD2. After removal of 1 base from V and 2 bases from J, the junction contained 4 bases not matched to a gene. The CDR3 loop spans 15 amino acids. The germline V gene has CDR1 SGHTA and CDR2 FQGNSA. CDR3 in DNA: TGTGCCAGCAGCTTAGGGCGGGAGGTAACCTACGAGCAGTACTTC. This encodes CASSLGREVTYEQYF.

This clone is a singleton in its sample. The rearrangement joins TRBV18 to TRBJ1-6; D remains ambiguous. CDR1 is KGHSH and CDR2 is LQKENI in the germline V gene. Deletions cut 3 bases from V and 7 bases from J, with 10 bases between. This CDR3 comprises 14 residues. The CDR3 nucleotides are TGTGCCAGCTCACCCCGGGAGAGAAATTCACCCCTCCACTTT. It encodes CASSPRERNSPLHF.

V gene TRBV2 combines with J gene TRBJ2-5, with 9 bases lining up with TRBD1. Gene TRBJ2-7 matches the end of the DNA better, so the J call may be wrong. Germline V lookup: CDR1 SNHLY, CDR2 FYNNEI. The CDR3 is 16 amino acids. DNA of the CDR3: TGTGCCAGCAGTGATCCGGGACAGGGAGGGGGGTACGAGCAGTACTTC. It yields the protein CASSDPGQGGGYEQYF.

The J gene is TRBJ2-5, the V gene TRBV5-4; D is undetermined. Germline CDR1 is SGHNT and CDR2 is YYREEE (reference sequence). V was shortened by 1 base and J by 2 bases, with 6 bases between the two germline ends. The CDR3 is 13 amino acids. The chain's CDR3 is CASSLQLQETQYF. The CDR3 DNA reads TGTGCCAGCAGCTTGCAACTACAAGAGACCCAGTACTTC. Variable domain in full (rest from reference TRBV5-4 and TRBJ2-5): ETGVTQSPTHLIKTRGQQVTLRCSSQSGHNTVSWYQQALGQGPQFIFQYYREEENGRGNFPPRFSGLQFPNYSSELNVNALELDDSALYLCASSLQLQETQYFGPGTRLLVL.

CDR3 loop: CASSFRDTGELFF. CDR3 DNA sequence: TGTGCCAGCAGCTTTCGGGACACCGGGGAGCTGTTTTTT. The chain joins TRBV7-2 to TRBJ2-2; no clear D gene. The CDR3 runs 13 residues. Between the trimmed V and J ends, which lost 3 bases and 3 bases, there was a span of 5 bases. The germline V gene encodes CDR1 SGHTA and CDR2 FQGNSA.

The CDR3 DNA sequence: TGTGCCAGCAGTCGGGTCAGGGGCAGGCTCCAGCCCATGAACACTGAAGCTTTCTTT. This translates into CASSRVRGRLQPMNTEAFF. The V call is TRBV7-6, the J call TRBJ1-1, with D perhaps matching TRBD1 (6 bases). Germline V gene sequence: CDR1 SGHVS, CDR2 FNYEAQ. V dropped 6 bases and J dropped 0 bases, with 26 bases sitting between them. There are 19 residues in the CDR3. Variable domain in full (rest from reference TRBV7-6 and TRBJ1-1): GAGVSQSPRYKVTKRGQDVALRCDPISGHVSLYWYRQALGQGPEFLTYFNYEAQQDKSGLPNDRFSAERPEGSISTLTIQRTEQRDSAMYRCASSRVRGRLQPMNTEAFFGQGTRLTVV.